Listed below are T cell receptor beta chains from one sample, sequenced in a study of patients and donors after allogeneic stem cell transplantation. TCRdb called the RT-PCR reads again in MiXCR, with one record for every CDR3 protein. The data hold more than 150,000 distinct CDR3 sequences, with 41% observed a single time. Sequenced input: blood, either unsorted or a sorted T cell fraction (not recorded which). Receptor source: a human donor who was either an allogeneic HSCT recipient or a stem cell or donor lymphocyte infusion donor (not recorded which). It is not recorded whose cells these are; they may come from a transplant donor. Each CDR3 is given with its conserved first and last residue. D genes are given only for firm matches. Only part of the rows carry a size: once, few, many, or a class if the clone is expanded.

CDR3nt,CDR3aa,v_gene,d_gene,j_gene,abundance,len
TGTGCCAGCAGCTTAGACGGGAACACCGGGGAGCTGTTTTTT,CASSLDGNTGELFF,TRBV7-9,.,TRBJ2-2,.,14
TGTGCCAGCAGTTTTGGAGGAGTCGAGCAGTACTTC,CASSFGGVEQYF,TRBV12-3/TRBV12-4,.,TRBJ2-7,.,12
TGCGCCAGCAGCTCAGTTCACGAGCAGTACTTC,CASSSVHEQYF,TRBV5-1,.,TRBJ2-7,few,11
TGTGCCAGCAGTTTAGAGTCTAGCTTCTCCTACGAGCAGTACTTC,CASSLESSFSYEQYF,TRBV27,.,TRBJ2-7,.,15
TGTGCCAGCAGACAAACCCAGGGGTCCGGGGAGCTGTTTTTT,CASRQTQGSGELFF,TRBV6-5,.,TRBJ2-2,few,14
TGTGCCAGCAGCTTAAGGTCCCAGCCCGCGAATTCACCCCTCCACTTT,CASSLRSQPANSPLHF,TRBV11-2,.,TRBJ1-6,.,16
TGCGCCAGCAGCCAAGACGACAGGGACAATCAGCCCCAGCATTTT,CASSQDDRDNQPQHF,TRBV4-3,TRBD1,TRBJ1-5,few,15
TGCGCCAGCAGCCAAGAGCTTAACAGGATGAACACTGAAGCTTTCTTT,CASSQELNRMNTEAFF,TRBV4-3,.,TRBJ1-1,few,16
TGTGCCATCCAGACGGACGGCAACTATGGCTACACCTTC,CAIQTDGNYGYTF,TRBV12-3/TRBV12-4,.,TRBJ1-2,.,13
TGTGCCAGCAGCCTCCCCGAATTCGAGCCCGGCCATGACTCCTACGAGCAGTACTTC,CASSLPEFEPGHDSYEQYF,TRBV21-1,.,TRBJ2-7,.,19
TGTGCCAGCAGCCCCCACGTTCACTCTGGAAACACCATATATTTT,CASSPHVHSGNTIYF,TRBV12-3/TRBV12-4,.,TRBJ1-3,once,15
TGTGCCAGCAGCTTAGGGGTCGCTCACTTCACCTACAATGAGCAGTTCTTC,CASSLGVAHFTYNEQFF,TRBV7-2,.,TRBJ2-1,.,17
TGCGCCAGCAGCCAAGTTATACAGAAAGTTAGGGCGCCCACTGAAGCTTTCTTT,CASSQVIQKVRAPTEAFF,TRBV4-1,.,TRBJ1-1,.,18
TGCAGTGGAGAGACCAGACTTGAGCAGTACTTC,CSGETRLEQYF,TRBV20-1,.,TRBJ2-7,.,11
TGTGCCAGCAGCCAGGTGGAAACCCCGAAAGGTGAGCAGTTCTTC,CASSQVETPKGEQFF,TRBV3-1,.,TRBJ2-1,.,15
TGTGCCAGCAGCGAGTGGGGGCGCGGAACTGAAGCTTTCTTT,CASSEWGRGTEAFF,TRBV14,.,TRBJ1-1,.,14
TGTGCCACCTATAAACCGGGCACTGAAGCTTTCTTT,CATYKPGTEAFF,TRBV15,.,TRBJ1-1,.,12
TGTGCCAGCAGCTATTTCAGCAGCTACGAGCAGTACTTC,CASSYFSSYEQYF,TRBV21-1,.,TRBJ2-7,.,13
TGTGCCAGCAGCCCCAGACACTGGGATACGAATGGCTACACCTTC,CASSPRHWDTNGYTF,TRBV3-1,.,TRBJ1-2,few,15
TGTGCCAGCAGCAAAAGGGGAGCTACCAGCACAGATACGCAGTATTTT,CASSKRGATSTDTQYF,TRBV7-3,.,TRBJ2-3,once,16
TGTGCCAGCTCCCTAGAGGAAGCGGGAGTCAATGAGCAGTTCTTC,CASSLEEAGVNEQFF,TRBV4-2,TRBD2,TRBJ2-1,.,15
TGCGCCAGCAGCTGGGAGTGGACGGCAAGGGAGGATACGCAGTATTTT,CASSWEWTAREDTQYF,TRBV5-1,.,TRBJ2-3,.,16
TGTGCCATCAGCCCAGGGGGGGCTGAAGCTTTCTTT,CAISPGGAEAFF,TRBV10-3,TRBD1,TRBJ1-1,.,12
TGTGCCAGCAGCTCCCCTCTAGCGGGAGGAAACAATGAGCAGTTCTTC,CASSSPLAGGNNEQFF,TRBV11-1,TRBD2,TRBJ2-1,.,16